These T cell receptor beta chains were read from a single sample in a study of T cells after yellow fever vaccination. TCRdb independently ran MiXCR on the 5' RACE reads; one entry per CDR3 protein. The repertoire holds about 85,000 distinct CDR3 sequences, with more than 10% as singletons. This material consisted of CD8+ T cells not binding an NS4B(214-222) dextramer, sorted from PBMCs, taken approximately 22 days after the first yellow fever vaccination. These receptors were obtained from a man aged 18 to 29 who received the YFV17D yellow fever vaccine. CDR3s include the opening cysteine and the closing phenylalanine or tryptophan. Some rows have no size entry. The others give once, few or many, or a class for an expanded clone.

clone_size	v_call	cdr3_length	j_call	cdr3_aa
.	TRBV9	13	TRBJ2-7	CASSVGGVSEQYF
few	TRBV6-5	15	TRBJ1-5	CASSYSGGGNQPQHF
.	TRBV10-3	13	TRBJ1-5	CAISESGNQPQHF
.	TRBV20-1	14	TRBJ2-1	CSVRAGGPYNEQFF
.	TRBV13	15	TRBJ2-5	CASSLSRGRQETQYF
.	TRBV12-3/TRBV12-4	17	TRBJ2-6	CASSEGQGERGANVLTF
few	TRBV11-2	14	TRBJ2-3	CASSPEGGTDTQYF
many	TRBV29-1	17	TRBJ2-6	CSVESTGPSSGANVLTF
.	TRBV6-5	16	TRBJ2-3	CASSYSGTSIADTQYF
once	TRBV11-2	20	TRBJ2-1	CASSFSDFSLAGLTYNEQFF
few	TRBV4-1	12	TRBJ2-5	CASSQSKETQYF
few	TRBV7-2	14	TRBJ2-5	CASSLWTATKTQYF
.	TRBV3-1	16	TRBJ2-1	CASSPGQGSSYNEQFF
.	TRBV4-3	17	TRBJ1-1	CASSQVVFRDLNTEAFF
.	TRBV11-2	13	TRBJ1-1	CASSGEGTTEAFF
few	TRBV20-1	15	TRBJ2-7	CSARDRGAGVYEQYF
few	TRBV29-1	11	TRBJ2-5	CSGLNQETQYF
.	TRBV2	11	TRBJ1-1	CASRAGLEAFF
few	TRBV24-1	16	TRBJ2-3	CATSDFPRTGEDTQYF
.	TRBV3-1	17	TRBJ2-1	CASSQGLSGGQYNEQFF
.	TRBV7-3	13	TRBJ2-7	CASSLSGGNEQYF
.	TRBV9	15	TRBJ2-3	CASSGRDTSTDTQYF
.	TRBV6-1	13	TRBJ2-7	CASSVDRYYEQYF
few	TRBV12-3/TRBV12-4	16	TRBJ2-3	CASSSWDTSHTDTQYF
few	TRBV6-1	16	TRBJ2-2	CASTLRLAKNTGELFF
few	TRBV12-3/TRBV12-4	16	TRBJ2-1	CASSPQGGDSNNEQFF
few	TRBV10-3	18	TRBJ2-6	CAISETSGRGSGANVLTF
.	TRBV7-3	14	TRBJ1-3	CASSQKPFGNTIYF
.	TRBV5-4	15	TRBJ2-1	CASSPLDYGDNEQFF
few	TRBV4-1	16	TRBJ2-1	CASSQGTLSSYNEQFF
few	TRBV4-3	14	TRBJ2-7	CASSQETGAYEQYF
few	TRBV4-3	18	TRBJ2-2	CASSQDPGGGYNTGELFF
.	TRBV4-2	15	TRBJ1-4	CASSPEAGGDEKLFF
few	TRBV5-1	16	TRBJ1-5	CASSPGEGVRNQPQHF